This T cell receptor beta chain was documented in a study of post-analysis software for immune sequencing data. Study-level results: When patients were compared with controls, roughly five TRBV segments were more frequent, TRBV5-6, TRBV5-1 and TRBV20-1 among them. Controls had significantly higher normalized Chao1 diversity than multiple sclerosis patients.

The germline V gene has CDR1 LNHNV and CDR2 YYDKDF (reference sequence). The CDR3 consists of 17 residues. The germline V and J ends were trimmed by 3 bases and 0 bases, with 15 bases remaining between them. In the case of this clonotype: The antigen is not known.

Unique molecular identifiers had been added to the TCR beta cDNA libraries. Input populations of roughly 0.95 to 10 million T cells gave rise to some 500,000 cDNA molecules. From the PCR reads, TCRdb called clonotypes with MiXCR, one entry per CDR3 protein. The sample lists fewer than 850,000 distinct CDR3 sequences, about 32% occurring once. Input material: blood. This sequence joins TRBV15 and TRBJ2-1; weak D call: TRBD2 (6 bases). This receptor was obtained from a girl between 5 and 17 years old with multiple sclerosis. CDR3 DNA sequence: TGTGCCACCAGCAGGGAAAACATAGCGGTCTCCTACAATGAGCAGTTCTTC. Translated, it gives CATSRENIAVSYNEQFF.